This T cell receptor beta chain was profiled in a study of cytomegalovirus exposure and HLA in healthy donors. This CDR3 is 14 amino acids long. Unmatched junction bases numbered 2, after V lost 5 bases and J lost 2 bases. In germline, CDR1 is MNHEY, CDR2 SVGAGI. The PCR used 60 Vbeta and 13 Jbeta primers. The assay was immunoSEQ multiplex PCR, and TCRdb's table has in-frame clones only and misses some. The data show over 100,000 clones, about 76% seen once. Source material: PBMCs. The J gene is TRBJ2-5, the V gene TRBV6-5; 10 bases match TRBD1. The TCR originated in a middle-aged woman in good health and CMV-seropositive. The CDR3 sequence: CASSGTGVQETQYF. CDR3 nucleotides: TGTGCCAGCAGTGGGACAGGGGTACAAGAGACCCAGTACTTC.